This T cell receptor beta chain was identified in a study of T cell clones after liver transplantation. At the level of the study: Immunosuppression withdrawal was tried within 2 years after liver transplantation in this trial. Post-transplant blood was tracked for graft-donor-reactive T cell clones identified in a pre-transplant mixed lymphocyte reaction.

CD3+CD4+ and CD3+CD8+ cells were FACS-sorted from thawed unstimulated PBMCs. Whole-study findings and limits: Rather than being deleted, graft donor-reactive T cells may have moved into the graft.

Assay used: immunoSEQ multiplex PCR; TCRdb lists only in-frame clones, some missing. The sample carries over 90,000 clones, around 84% recorded once. Trimming cost V 7 bases and J 2 bases, with 12 bases left between them. Germline values: CDR1 SGHRS, CDR2 YFSETQ. The CDR3 runs to 14 residues. With regard to this clone: What it recognizes is unknown.

Source: CD4+ T cells from blood, taken approximately 43 months after liver transplant. The TCR originated in a human patient who received a liver transplant. Some T cells may have originated in the graft donor. The rearrangement joins TRBV5-1 to TRBJ2-2; the D gene is possibly TRBD1 (6 bases). CDR3 sequence (DNA): TGCGCCAGCGGGTACAGGGTAAACACCGGGGAGCTGTTTTTT. It translates to CASGYRVNTGELFF.